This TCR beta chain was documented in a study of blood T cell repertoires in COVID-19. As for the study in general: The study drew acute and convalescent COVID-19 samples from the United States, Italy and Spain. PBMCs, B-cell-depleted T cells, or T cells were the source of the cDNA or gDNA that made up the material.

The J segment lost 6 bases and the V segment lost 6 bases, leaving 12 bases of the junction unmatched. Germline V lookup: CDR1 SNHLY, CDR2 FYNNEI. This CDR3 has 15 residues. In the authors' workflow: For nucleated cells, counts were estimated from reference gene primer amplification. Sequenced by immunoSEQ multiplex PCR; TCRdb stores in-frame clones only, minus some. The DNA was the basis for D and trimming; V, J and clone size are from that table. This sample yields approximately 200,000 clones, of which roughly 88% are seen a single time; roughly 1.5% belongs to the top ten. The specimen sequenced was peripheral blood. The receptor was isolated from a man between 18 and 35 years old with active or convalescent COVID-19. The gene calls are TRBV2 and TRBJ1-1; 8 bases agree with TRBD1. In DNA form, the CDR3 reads TGTGCCAGCAGGGAGGGGACAGGTTATATCTCTGAAGCTTTCTTT. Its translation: CASREGTGYISEAFF.